A selection of T cell receptor beta chains follows, all from one sample in a study of blood T cell repertoires in COVID-19. Here immunoSEQ multiplex PCR was the method, and the copy in TCRdb shows in-frame clones only, minus some. The table includes around 480,000 clones, roughly 90% detected once. Sample: PBMCs or T cells enriched from blood (not recorded which). Source of these receptors: a young woman who had recovered from COVID-19. The CDR3 runs from the conserved cysteine through the conserved F or W. D genes are given only for firm matches. Clone size appears in some rows only: once, few, many, or a class for an expanded clone.

len	v_gene	abundance	d_gene	j_gene	CDR3aa	CDR3nt
16	TRBV28	-	-	TRBJ1-4	CASVQSGAEDNEKLFF	TGTGCCAGCGTTCAAAGCGGGGCAGAAGATAATGAAAAACTGTTTTTT
13	TRBV3-1/TRBV3-2	-	-	TRBJ1-2	CASSPSRNYGYTF	TGTGCCAGCAGCCCTAGCCGAAACTATGGCTACACCTTC
15	TRBV28	few	TRBD1	TRBJ1-2	CASSLTSTGNEGYTF	TGTGCCAGCAGTTTAACGTCGACAGGGAATGAGGGCTACACCTTC
16	TRBV5-5	-	TRBD1	TRBJ1-1	CASSQETGPMNTEAFF	TGTGCCAGCAGCCAAGAGACAGGGCCTATGAACACTGAAGCTTTCTTT
15	TRBV6-5	many	TRBD1	TRBJ1-1	CASSYRGRMNTEAFF	TGTGCCAGCAGTTACAGGGGGCGCATGAACACTGAAGCTTTCTTT
14	TRBV6-5	-	TRBD1	TRBJ1-5	CASSYDRGRLAQHF	TGTGCCAGCAGTTATGACAGGGGCCGTTTGGCCCAGCATTTT
12	TRBV10-1	-	-	TRBJ1-5	CASGNADQPQHF	TGCGCCAGCGGCAACGCTGATCAGCCCCAGCATTTT
15	TRBV15	-	TRBD1	TRBJ2-5	CATSGLQGGQETQYF	TGTGCCACCAGCGGGCTACAGGGGGGTCAAGAGACCCAGTACTTC
14	TRBV7-8	once	TRBD2	TRBJ2-3	CASRRSGGTDTQYF	TGTGCCAGCAGGCGTAGCGGGGGGACAGATACGCAGTATTTT
14	TRBV2	-	-	TRBJ1-1	CASSERTLGGKAFF	TGTGCCAGCAGTGAAAGGACACTGGGCGGGAAAGCTTTCTTT
15	TRBV6-1	few	-	TRBJ2-2	CASSEPGLYTGELFF	TGTGCCAGCAGTGAACCGGGACTCTACACCGGGGAGCTGTTTTTT
15	TRBV5-1	-	-	TRBJ1-6	CASSRTSSYNSPLHF	TGCGCCAGCAGTAGGACATCCTCCTATAATTCACCCCTCCACTTT
14	TRBV5-1	-	TRBD1	TRBJ1-1	CASSLAQGDPEAFF	TGCGCCAGCAGCTTGGCCCAGGGGGACCCTGAAGCTTTCTTT
13	TRBV11-2	once	TRBD1	TRBJ2-1	CASSPQGYDEQFF	TGTGCCAGCAGTCCACAGGGGTACGATGAGCAGTTCTTC
16	TRBV5-4	once	TRBD2	TRBJ2-7	CASSLAERGFSYEQYF	TGTGCCAGCAGCTTGGCGGAGCGGGGGTTCTCCTACGAGCAGTACTTC
16	TRBV27	-	-	TRBJ2-2	CASSFGSGTNTGELFF	TGTGCCAGCAGTTTTGGTAGCGGAACGAACACCGGGGAGCTGTTTTTT
14	TRBV7-9	-	-	TRBJ1-1	CASSLGRGGTEAFF	TGTGCCAGCAGCTTAGGGAGGGGCGGCACTGAAGCTTTCTTT
14	TRBV7-9	-	TRBD1	TRBJ2-7	CASSPPGQSYEQYF	TGTGCCAGCAGCCCCCCGGGACAGTCCTACGAGCAGTACTTC
15	TRBV9	once	TRBD2	TRBJ2-5	CATGRSGGPQETQYF	TGTGCCACAGGGAGGAGCGGGGGGCCCCAAGAGACCCAGTACTTC
14	TRBV7-3	-	-	TRBJ2-6	CASSYGTGANVLTF	TGTGCCAGCAGCTACGGTACTGGGGCCAACGTCCTGACTTTC
11	TRBV3-1/TRBV3-2	-	-	TRBJ1-2	CASSSGDGYTF	TGTGCCAGCAGTTCAGGGGATGGCTACACCTTC
15	TRBV2	-	-	TRBJ2-3	CASGGRGGGTDTQYF	TGTGCCAGCGGGGGTAGAGGAGGGGGCACAGATACGCAGTATTTT
15	TRBV5-1	-	TRBD1	TRBJ1-1	CASGGTTGGNTEAFF	TGCGCCAGCGGGGGCACGACAGGGGGTAACACTGAAGCTTTCTTT
15	TRBV28	-	TRBD1	TRBJ2-7	CASSRASGQGYEQYF	TGTGCCAGCAGTAGGGCCTCGGGACAGGGCTACGAGCAGTACTTC
13	TRBV7-9	-	TRBD1	TRBJ1-3	CASSPTGGNTIYF	TGTGCCAGCAGCCCGACAGGGGGAAACACCATATATTTT
16	TRBV4-1	-	TRBD1	TRBJ2-2	CASNPGQGPNTGELFF	TGCGCCAGCAACCCCGGACAGGGACCGAACACCGGGGAGCTGTTTTTT
13	TRBV5-6	-	-	TRBJ2-1	CASSSDSYNEQFF	TGTGCCAGCAGCTCTGACAGTTACAATGAGCAGTTCTTC
15	TRBV7-9	-	-	TRBJ2-3	CASSPRVGGTDTQYF	TGTGCCAGCAGCCCCAGGGTAGGGGGAACAGATACGCAGTATTTT
15	TRBV6-6	-	TRBD1	TRBJ2-7	CASSPGGDRGYEQYF	TGTGCCAGCAGTCCCGGGGGAGACAGGGGCTACGAGCAGTACTTC
12	TRBV7-8	-	TRBD1	TRBJ1-1	CASSSSTGGAFF	TGTGCCAGCAGCTCTAGTACAGGGGGAGCTTTCTTT
14	TRBV19	once	TRBD2	TRBJ2-5	CASSRPSGEKTQYF	TGTGCCAGTAGTAGGCCTAGCGGGGAGAAGACCCAGTACTTC
15	TRBV5-8	-	TRBD2	TRBJ2-1	CASSRSGGTYNEQFF	TGTGCCAGCAGCCGGAGCGGGGGAACTTACAATGAGCAGTTCTTC